The rows below give T cell receptor beta chains drawn from one sample of a study of molecular identifiers for immune sequencing clone quantification. Using its own MiXCR run on the PCR reads, TCRdb lists one record per CDR3 protein. The sample includes around 480,000 distinct CDR3 sequences, about 22% seen only once; the top ten take 0.65% to 0.95%. The sample comprised naive CD8+ T cells from blood, with Jurkat cell RNA spiked in. These receptors were obtained from a human donor in good health. Some libraries in this study had Jurkat cell RNA spiked in. The CDR3 runs from the conserved cysteine through the conserved F or W. D genes are given only for firm matches. Size is omitted from some rows. Given values are once, few, many or a class for expanded clones.

size: many; V: TRBV5-1; D: -; J: TRBJ2-5; DNA: TGCGCCAGCAGCTTGGAGAGTGGGTTCCAAGAGACCCAGTACTTC; CDR3: CASSLESGFQETQYF
size: -; V: TRBV4-3; D: -; J: TRBJ2-3; DNA: TGCGCCAGCAGCCAAGCAATGAAGACAGATACGCAGTATTTT; CDR3: CASSQAMKTDTQYF
size: many; V: TRBV4-1; D: TRBD1; J: TRBJ1-2; DNA: TGCGCCAGCAGCCACCCGACAGGGGGACAGGAGTATGGCTACACCTTC; CDR3: CASSHPTGGQEYGYTF
size: -; V: TRBV4-2; D: TRBD2; J: TRBJ2-1; DNA: TGTGCCAGCAGCCAGGGACTAGCGGTTGAGCAGTTCTTC; CDR3: CASSQGLAVEQFF
size: few; V: TRBV20-1; D: -; J: TRBJ2-2; DNA: TGCAGTGCTACGACCGGGACCGAGTACACCGGGGAGCTGTTTTTT; CDR3: CSATTGTEYTGELFF
size: many; V: TRBV27; D: -; J: TRBJ1-1; DNA: TGTGCCAGCAGCCGGACAGACAACACTGAAGCTTTCTTT; CDR3: CASSRTDNTEAFF
size: many; V: TRBV11-2; D: -; J: TRBJ2-3; DNA: TGTGCCAGCAGCGATGACTCCCTCGATACGCAGTATTTT; CDR3: CASSDDSLDTQYF
size: many; V: TRBV9; D: -; J: TRBJ1-1; DNA: TGTGCCAGCAGCGATCGACAGAGGGGTGAAGCTTTCTTT; CDR3: CASSDRQRGEAFF
size: -; V: TRBV5-4; D: -; J: TRBJ2-7; DNA: TGTGCCAGCAGCTTGGTCGAGAAGGCCTACGAGCAGTACTTC; CDR3: CASSLVEKAYEQYF
size: few; V: TRBV28; D: -; J: TRBJ1-1; DNA: TGTGCCAGCGAGCAGGGGAACACTGAAGCTTTCTTT; CDR3: CASEQGNTEAFF
size: many; V: TRBV2; D: -; J: TRBJ2-7; DNA: TGTGCCAGCAGTGATCTCCCCACCAGCTCCTACGAGCAGTACTTC; CDR3: CASSDLPTSSYEQYF
size: many; V: TRBV4-2; D: -; J: TRBJ1-2; DNA: TGTGCCAGCAGCCACCCCCAGGGAGATAACTATGGCTACACCTTC; CDR3: CASSHPQGDNYGYTF
size: many; V: TRBV29-1; D: -; J: TRBJ2-2; DNA: TGCAGCGTGCCTAATAGGGATCCGAACACCGGGGAGCTGTTTTTT; CDR3: CSVPNRDPNTGELFF
size: -; V: TRBV28; D: -; J: TRBJ2-1; DNA: TGTGCCACCCGGCCAGCGGAGGGGGCCACGACTTACAATGAGCAGTTCTTC; CDR3: CATRPAEGATTYNEQFF
size: -; V: TRBV7-9; D: -; J: TRBJ1-1; DNA: TGTGCCAGCAGCGCGACAATGAACGCTGAAGCTTTCTTT; CDR3: CASSATMNAEAFF
size: -; V: TRBV9; D: -; J: TRBJ2-7; DNA: TGTGCCAGCAGCGTTAGCGGAAGCCCTACCTACGAGCAGTACTTC; CDR3: CASSVSGSPTYEQYF
size: -; V: TRBV2; D: TRBD2; J: TRBJ2-3; DNA: TGTACCAGCATGGGGGGTGGGGAGGGCCCGTATTTT; CDR3: CTSMGGGEGPYF
size: few; V: TRBV28; D: TRBD1; J: TRBJ1-5; DNA: TGTGCCAGCAGTTTACTCCCAGGGGGCGCTGATCAGCCCCAGCATTTT; CDR3: CASSLLPGGADQPQHF
size: -; V: TRBV12-3/TRBV12-4; D: -; J: TRBJ2-7; DNA: TGTGCCAGCAGTTTAGCACATACAGAGTACGAGCAGTACTTC; CDR3: CASSLAHTEYEQYF
size: -; V: TRBV11-2; D: TRBD1; J: TRBJ2-3; DNA: TGTGCCAGCACCGCCGGGACAGGGATGGATACGCAGTATTTT; CDR3: CASTAGTGMDTQYF
size: -; V: TRBV28; D: -; J: TRBJ2-1; DNA: TGTGCCAGCAGCCCGATCTCGGGGGTACTAGCTGTGGACAATGAGCAGTTCTTC; CDR3: CASSPISGVLAVDNEQFF
size: many; V: TRBV20-1; D: TRBD1; J: TRBJ1-5; DNA: TGCAGTGCTGCGGCGGACAGGGGAGGCAATCAGCCCCAGCATTTT; CDR3: CSAAADRGGNQPQHF
size: -; V: TRBV4-2; D: -; J: TRBJ2-7; DNA: TGTGCCAGCAGCCATTTAACGAATGGCAACTACGAGCAGTACTTC; CDR3: CASSHLTNGNYEQYF
size: many; V: TRBV20-1; D: TRBD1; J: TRBJ2-5; DNA: TGCAGTGTCTTAGACAGGGGAGAGACCCAGTACTTC; CDR3: CSVLDRGETQYF
size: few; V: TRBV19; D: -; J: TRBJ1-1; DNA: TGTGCCAGTAGTATGGTCGGGGGCGGGAGCTCTGAAGCTTTCTTT; CDR3: CASSMVGGGSSEAFF
size: -; V: TRBV2; D: -; J: TRBJ1-5; DNA: TGTGCCAGCAGGCTTGGACGGGATACTAGCAATCAGCCCCAGCATTTT; CDR3: CASRLGRDTSNQPQHF
size: -; V: TRBV6-1; D: -; J: TRBJ1-5; DNA: TGTGCCAGCAGTGCTTTCGAGGGAAACCAGCCCCAGCATTTT; CDR3: CASSAFEGNQPQHF
size: few; V: TRBV11-3; D: -; J: TRBJ2-7; DNA: TGTGCCAGCTTAAGGGCCGGGGAGCAGTACTTC; CDR3: CASLRAGEQYF
size: few; V: TRBV4-1; D: -; J: TRBJ2-1; DNA: TGCGCCAGCAGCCAAGTGCGGGGCCTAAGTGATGAGCAGTTCTTC; CDR3: CASSQVRGLSDEQFF
size: many; V: TRBV7-9; D: TRBD1; J: TRBJ1-5; DNA: TGTGCCAGCAGCGCTGGACAGGGCAATCAGCCCCAGCATTTT; CDR3: CASSAGQGNQPQHF
size: -; V: TRBV19; D: -; J: TRBJ2-3; DNA: TGTGCCAGTAGTATAGGCCTCAGGTACCACACTTCTTTT; CDR3: CASSIGLRYHTSF
size: -; V: TRBV5-5; D: TRBD2; J: TRBJ2-3; DNA: TGTGCCAGCAGCTCGTTTTGGAGCGGGAGTTCAGCTGGCACAGATACGCAGTATTTT; CDR3: CASSSFWSGSSAGTDTQYF
size: many; V: TRBV7-2; D: -; J: TRBJ2-7; DNA: TGTGCCAGCAGCTGGGCGGGCGGGGCCTACGAGCAGTACTTC; CDR3: CASSWAGGAYEQYF
size: few; V: TRBV29-1; D: -; J: TRBJ2-2; DNA: TGCAGCGTTTGGCTTAAACTCTCCGGGGAGCTGTTTTTT; CDR3: CSVWLKLSGELFF
size: few; V: TRBV6-1; D: -; J: TRBJ2-4; DNA: TGTGCCAGCATTGGTGCAATTGACAAAAACATTCAGTACTTC; CDR3: CASIGAIDKNIQYF
size: many; V: TRBV27; D: -; J: TRBJ2-1; DNA: TGTGCCAGCAGTCCCCGGGACCCCTACCTCAATGAGCAGTTCTTC; CDR3: CASSPRDPYLNEQFF
size: few; V: TRBV6-2/TRBV6-3; D: -; J: TRBJ2-7; DNA: TGTGCCAGCAGCTCTTACAGGGTCCACGAGCAGTACTTC; CDR3: CASSSYRVHEQYF
size: many; V: TRBV29-1; D: TRBD1; J: TRBJ2-2; DNA: TGCAGCGTTGAAGATCAGGGGGACAGGCTGTCGGGGGAGCTGTTTTTT; CDR3: CSVEDQGDRLSGELFF
size: many; V: TRBV5-1; D: -; J: TRBJ2-3; DNA: TGCGCCAGCAGCCACAGGGATACGCAGTATTTT; CDR3: CASSHRDTQYF
size: -; V: TRBV7-6; D: TRBD1; J: TRBJ2-7; DNA: TGTGCCAGCAGCTTAGCCGGACAGGGGGGATCCTACGAGCAGTACTTC; CDR3: CASSLAGQGGSYEQYF
size: many; V: TRBV4-3; D: TRBD1; J: TRBJ2-7; DNA: TGCGCCAGCAGCCAAGGGACAGGGAGCGAGCAGTACTTC; CDR3: CASSQGTGSEQYF
size: many; V: TRBV3-1; D: -; J: TRBJ1-1; DNA: TGTGCCAGCAGCCCGCGAGCTTTGGACACTGAAGCTTTCTTT; CDR3: CASSPRALDTEAFF
size: few; V: TRBV7-9; D: -; J: TRBJ1-3; DNA: TGTGCCAGCAGCCCCATCAGGGGACTAGCTGGAAACACCATATATTTT; CDR3: CASSPIRGLAGNTIYF
size: -; V: TRBV2; D: TRBD1; J: TRBJ2-1; DNA: TGTGCCAGCAGAGGCTGGGGACAGGGGAATGAGCAGTTCTTC; CDR3: CASRGWGQGNEQFF
size: few; V: TRBV27; D: TRBD2; J: TRBJ2-2; DNA: TGTGCCAGCAGTTTCGGAGCGGGAGTAAGGACCGGGGAGCTGTTTTTT; CDR3: CASSFGAGVRTGELFF